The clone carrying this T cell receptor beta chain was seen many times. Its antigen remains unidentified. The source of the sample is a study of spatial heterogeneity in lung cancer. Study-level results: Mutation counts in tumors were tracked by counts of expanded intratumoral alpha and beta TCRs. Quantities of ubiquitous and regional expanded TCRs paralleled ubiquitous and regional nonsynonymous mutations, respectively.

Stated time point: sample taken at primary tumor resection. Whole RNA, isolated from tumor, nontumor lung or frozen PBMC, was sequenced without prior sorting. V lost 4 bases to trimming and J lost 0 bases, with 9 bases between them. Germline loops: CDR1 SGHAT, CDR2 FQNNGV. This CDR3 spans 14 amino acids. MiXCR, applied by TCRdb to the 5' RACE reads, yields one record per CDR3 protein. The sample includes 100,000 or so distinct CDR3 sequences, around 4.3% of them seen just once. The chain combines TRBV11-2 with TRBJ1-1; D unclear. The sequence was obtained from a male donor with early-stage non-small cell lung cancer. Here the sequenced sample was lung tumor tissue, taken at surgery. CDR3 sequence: CASSYWAMNTEAFF. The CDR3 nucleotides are TGTGCCAGCAGCTATTGGGCGATGAACACTGAAGCTTTCTTT.